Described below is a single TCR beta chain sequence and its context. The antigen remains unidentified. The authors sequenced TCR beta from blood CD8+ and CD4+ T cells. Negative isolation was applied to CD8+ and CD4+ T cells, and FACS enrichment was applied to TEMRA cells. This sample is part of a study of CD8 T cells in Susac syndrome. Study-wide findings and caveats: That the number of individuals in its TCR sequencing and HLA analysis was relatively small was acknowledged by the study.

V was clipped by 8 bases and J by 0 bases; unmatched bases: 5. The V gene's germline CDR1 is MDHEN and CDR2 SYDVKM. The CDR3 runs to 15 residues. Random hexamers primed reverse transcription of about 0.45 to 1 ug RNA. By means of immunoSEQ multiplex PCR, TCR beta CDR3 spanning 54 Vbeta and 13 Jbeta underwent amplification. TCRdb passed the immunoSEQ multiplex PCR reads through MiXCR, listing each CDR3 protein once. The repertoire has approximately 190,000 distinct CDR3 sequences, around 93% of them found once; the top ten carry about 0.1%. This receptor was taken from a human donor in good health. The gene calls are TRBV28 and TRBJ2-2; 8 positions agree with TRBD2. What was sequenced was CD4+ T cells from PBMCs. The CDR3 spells CASREGGSNTGELFF. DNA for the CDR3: TGTGCCAGCCGGGAGGGGGGATCGAACACCGGGGAGCTGTTTTTT. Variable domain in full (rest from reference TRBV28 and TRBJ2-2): DVKVTQSSRYLVKRTGEKVFLECVQDMDHENMFWYRQDPGLGLRLIYFSYDVKMKEKGDIPEGYSVSREKKERFSLILESASTNQTSMYLCASREGGSNTGELFFGEGSRLTVL.